One and the same sample provided the 9 T cell receptor beta chains below, sequenced in a study of shared clonotypes between healthy human individuals. The repertoire was sequenced with immunoSEQ multiplex PCR; TCRdb's copy has only in-frame clones and lacks some. The profile shows 2 million to 2.5 million clones, approximately 90% of them singletons. Source material: naive CD4+ T cells from PBMCs. The subset: CD45RA+ positively selected. These receptors originate from a man aged 18 to 30 in good health. Some clones in this sample may be carry-over from other donors' samples.

The J gene is TRBJ1-5, the V gene TRBV27, with unresolved D. V was clipped by 5 bases and J by 3 bases, with 8 bases between them. The CDR3 length is 13 residues. Looked up from germline, CDR1 is MNHEY and CDR2 is SMNVEV (reference sequence). The CDR3 region has the DNA TGTGCCAGCAGTCTCCAGTTCAATCAGCCCCAGCATTTT. Protein product: CASSLQFNQPQHF.

The rearrangement uses TRBV28 and TRBJ2-7; tentatively, D is TRBD1 or TRBD2 (5 bases each). Germline V CDR1 and CDR2: MDHEN, SYDVKM. The CDR3 runs to 14 residues. Trimming took off 8 bases at V and 5 bases at J, with 19 bases between the two ends. The CDR3 DNA reads TGTGCCAGCCGGGCCCGGGACGCGCGCAACGAGCAGTACTTC. Residues: CASRARDARNEQYF.

The J gene is TRBJ2-5, the V gene TRBV7-2, with D unresolved. In germline, CDR1 is SGHTA, CDR2 FQGNSA. V lost 4 bases and J lost 3, with 9 bases in between. This CDR3 contains 13 residues. The CDR3 coding sequence is TGTGCCAGCAGCTACGGCAGGAAAGAGACCCAGTACTTC. It specifies CASSYGRKETQYF.

The gene calls are TRBV9 and TRBJ2-5, with 13 bases fitting TRBD2. Looked up from germline, CDR1 is SGDLS and CDR2 is YYNGEE. After removal of 3 bases from V and 0 bases from J, the junction contained 5 bases not matched to a gene. CDR3 length: 17 amino acids. The CDR3 loop is CASSGLGTSGDQETQYF. The CDR3 DNA follows: TGTGCCAGCAGCGGCCTCGGGACTAGCGGGGACCAAGAGACCCAGTACTTC.

V gene TRBV30 combines with J gene TRBJ2-7; 8 bases are shared with TRBD1. CDR3 length: 14 residues. The V gene end was trimmed by 1 base and the J gene end by 2 bases; junction bases not matched to a gene: 4. Germline CDR1 is GTSNPN and CDR2 is SVGIG (reference sequence). The chain's CDR3 is CAWSDIRGPYEQYF. The CDR3, as DNA: TGTGCCTGGAGTGACATCAGGGGGCCCTACGAGCAGTACTTC.

For this clone: The junction differs from germline at one of its ends, possibly a read error. The same CDR3 also results from other DNA sequences found in this sample. The rearrangement links TRBV5-3 to TRBJ2-7; no clear D gene. TRBV5-3 carries the ORF label, with uncertain function. The CDR3 totals 13 residues. The CDR3 bases are TGCGCCAGAAGCTTGGGGATGCTACGAGGGCAGTACTTC. It codes for CARSLGMLRGQYF.

V and J are TRBV7-2 and TRBJ2-7; the match to TRBD2 covers 9 bases. Germline trimming cut 5 bases from V and 5 bases from J; bases unmatched to any gene: 19. Per the germline V gene, CDR1 is SGHTA and CDR2 is FQGNSA. The CDR3 consists of 18 residues. CDR3: CASSPPRGSGSFYHEQYF. The CDR3 DNA reads as TGTGCCAGCAGCCCCCCGAGGGGTAGCGGGAGTTTTTACCACGAGCAGTACTTC.

The V call is TRBV27, the J call TRBJ1-5, with 8 bases aligning to TRBD1. Germline lookup yields CDR1 MNHEY and CDR2 SMNVEV (reference sequence). V shed 3 bases, J shed 7 bases, and the junction held 11 bases outside the gene matches. This CDR3 has 16 amino acids. The CDR3 DNA follows: TGTGCCAGCAGTTTCCCCGACAGGGGTGGCCGGCAGCCCCAGCATTTT. This codes for CASSFPDRGGRQPQHF.

This chain's CDR3 is CASSPRGVGTGELFF. The CDR3 coding sequence is TGTGCCAGCAGCCCCAGGGGTGTGGGCACCGGGGAGCTGTTTTTT. The chain joins TRBV9 to TRBJ2-2; D perhaps matches TRBD1 (6 bases). Germline assignment: CDR1 SGDLS and CDR2 YYNGEE. CDR3 length: 15 residues. Trimming took off 4 bases at V and 4 bases at J, with 14 bases between the two ends.